The 29 T cell receptor beta chains presented below share a single source sample, sequenced in a study of blood T cell repertoires in COVID-19. Data came from immunoSEQ multiplex PCR; TCRdb stores just in-frame clones and leaves some out. The sample lists 450,000 to 500,000 clones, around 85% occurring once. The sequenced sample was PBMCs or T cells enriched from blood (not recorded which). The receptors were gathered from a woman aged 60-75 years who had recovered from COVID-19.

Only a few counts were recorded for this clone. This chain links TRBV5-1 with TRBJ2-6; a weak D match, TRBD2 (5 bases). V was clipped by 2 bases and J by 2 bases, with 14 bases between them. The CDR3 consists of 17 residues. CDR1 and CDR2 from the germline V gene are SGHRS and YFSETQ. CDR3: CASSLATTGTGANVLTF. The CDR3 bases are TGCGCCAGCAGCTTAGCTACAACGGGGACTGGGGCCAACGTCCTGACTTTC.

The V gene is TRBV4-1, the J gene TRBJ1-2; 8 bases are shared with TRBD1. Germline CDR1 and CDR2: MGHRA and YSYEKL. After removal of 3 bases from V and 1 base from J, the junction contained 4 bases not matched to a gene. The length of the CDR3 is 15 residues. The CDR3 nucleotides are TGCGCCAGCAGCCAGCAGACAGGGGTTAACTATGGCTACACCTTC. Translation: CASSQQTGVNYGYTF.

The rearrangement joins TRBV29-1 to TRBJ1-5; 12 positions agree with TRBD1. Unmatched junction bases numbered 1, after V lost 6 bases and J lost 7 bases. The germline gives CDR1 SQVTM, CDR2 ANQGSEA. The CDR3 runs to 12 residues. CDR3 bases: TGCAGCGTGGGGACAGGGGGCCAGCCCCAGCATTTT. It codes for CSVGTGGQPQHF.

The chain joins TRBV18 to TRBJ1-2; no clear D. Germline assignment: CDR1 KGHSH and CDR2 LQKENI. The germline V and J ends were trimmed by 1 base and 3 bases, with 6 bases remaining between them. This CDR3 region has 13 residues. CDR3 bases: TGTGCCAGCTCACCACTTTCAGACTATGGCTACACCTTC. Translation: CASSPLSDYGYTF.

The V and J genes are TRBV24-1 and TRBJ2-1; D call uncertain. In germline, CDR1 is KGHDR, CDR2 SFDVKD. The CDR3 is 14 amino acids. Between the trimmed V and J ends, which lost 5 bases and 7 bases, there was a span of 14 bases. CDR3 region: CATSGRLSENEQFF. CDR3 sequence (DNA): TGTGCCACCAGTGGCAGGTTAAGTGAAAATGAGCAGTTCTTC.

The rearrangement links TRBV3-1 (or the pseudogene TRBV3-2) to TRBJ2-2; 13 nucleotides align to TRBD2. Germline lookup yields CDR1 LGHDT and CDR2 YNNKEL (reference sequence). J was trimmed by 6 bases and V by 4 bases; bases with no gene match: 5. The CDR3 consists of 16 residues. Here the CDR3 DNA reads TGTGCCAGCAGCCCTCGGACTAGCGGGGGAGCCGGGGAGCTGTTTTTT. The encoded protein is CASSPRTSGGAGELFF.

This clone was picked up one time. The limits of the CDR3 on the DNA are not certain, so only TCRdb's listed CDR3 is given. The chain employs TRBV2 and TRBJ1-2; TRBD1 is the table's D call and was not checked against the DNA. The CDR3 is 15 amino acids long, termini counted. CDR1 is SNHLY, CDR2 FYNNEI, per germline. The CDR3 reads CASSSSGQLLYGYTF.

This rearrangement joins TRBV20-1 to TRBJ1-1; unclear D gene. The CDR3 has 11 residues. V lost 1 base to trimming and J lost 3 bases, with 3 bases between them. CDR1 DFQATT and CDR2 SNEGSKA come from the germline V gene (reference sequence). CDR3 nucleotides: TGCAGTGCTAGAGCAGACACTGAAGCTTTCTTT. Translating gives CSARADTEAFF.

The V and J genes are TRBV18 and TRBJ2-6, with D perhaps matching TRBD2 (5 bases). There are 20 residues in the CDR3. Trimming cost V 2 bases and J 0 bases, with 20 bases left between them. Germline V CDR1 and CDR2: KGHSH, LQKENI. The CDR3 spells CASSPTWTGSDSSGANVLTF. For the CDR3, the DNA is TGTGCCAGCTCACCAACGTGGACTGGTTCCGACTCCTCTGGGGCCAACGTCCTGACTTTC.

The CDR3 here is CASSFKTGSSGNTIYF. The CDR3, as DNA: TGTGCCAGCAGCTTTAAGACAGGGTCCTCTGGAAACACCATATATTTT. This chain joins TRBV7-2 and TRBJ1-3; 7 bases are shared with TRBD1. CDR1 and CDR2 (germline): SGHTA, FQGNSA. V lost 3 bases and J lost 0; bases outside the gene matches: 5. This CDR3 spans 16 amino acids.

Only one count was recorded for this clone. The J gene is TRBJ1-4, the V gene TRBV5-1; 9 bases agree with TRBD1. The germline CDR1 and CDR2 sequences are SGHRS and YFSETQ. This CDR3 contains 15 residues. V shed 2 bases, J shed 8 bases, and the junction held 7 bases outside the gene matches. CDR3 sequence: CASSLEQGAREKLFF. The CDR3 region has the DNA TGCGCCAGCAGCTTAGAACAGGGGGCGCGGGAAAAACTGTTTTTT.

The sample holds one count of this clone. This same CDR3 is encoded by further DNA sequences in the sample. V is TRBV6-5 and J is TRBJ2-5; no clear D. The V and J ends lost 2 bases and 2 bases respectively, with 6 bases between them. Germline CDR1 is MNHEY and CDR2 is SVGAGI. The CDR3 consists of 13 residues. CDR3 in amino acids: CASSYGQQETQYF. CDR3 DNA: TGTGCCAGCAGTTACGGTCAGCAAGAGACCCAGTACTTC.

V is TRBV7-6 and J is TRBJ2-7; D possibly corresponds to TRBD1 (6 bases). The CDR3 extends over 18 amino acids. The germline V gene has CDR1 SGHVS and CDR2 FNYEAQ. V lost 1 base, J lost 5 bases, and 24 bases lay in between. The CDR3 protein is CASSLGSGRGRRFDEQYF. DNA for the CDR3: TGTGCCAGCAGCTTAGGTTCCGGCAGGGGCCGTCGCTTCGACGAGCAGTACTTC.

In its sample, this clone was seen once. The rearrangement joins TRBV18 to TRBJ1-3; D ambiguous. Germline V gene sequence: CDR1 KGHSH, CDR2 LQKENI. This CDR3 region has 16 residues. V lost 4 bases and J lost 0, with 13 bases in between. The CDR3 loop is CASSQLMADSGNTIYF. CDR3 DNA: TGTGCCAGCTCACAATTAATGGCCGACTCTGGAAACACCATATATTTT.

The gene calls are TRBV21-1 and TRBJ2-1; no check of the table's D call, TRBD2, against the DNA was made. TRBV21-1 is deemed a pseudogene. CDR3 size: 16 residues. The CDR3 is CASSKDERGGTNEQFF. The CDR3, as DNA: TGTGCCAGCAGCAAAGATGAGCGGGGGGGGACCAATGAGCAGTTCTTC.

This sequence joins TRBV18 and TRBJ1-5; weak D call: TRBD1 (5 bases). There are 16 residues in the CDR3. Trimming removed 4 bases at V and 7 bases at J, with 20 bases between. Looked up from germline, CDR1 is KGHSH and CDR2 is LQKENI. In DNA, the CDR3 is TGTGCCAGCTCACTTACCGGCGGGGCTCAGTGGCAGCCCCAGCATTTT. It yields the protein CASSLTGGAQWQPQHF.

This clone was found once. The CDR3 DNA reads TGTGCCAGCCTCAGGGAATACACTGAAGCTTTCTTT. This encodes CASLREYTEAFF. V gene TRBV2 combines with J gene TRBJ1-1; D might be TRBD1 (5 bases). Germline lookup yields CDR1 SNHLY and CDR2 FYNNEI. V was clipped by 8 bases and J by 3 bases, with 10 bases between them. The CDR3 spans 12 residues.

The chain employs TRBV9 and TRBJ1-4, with 7 bases identical to TRBD1. The V gene's germline CDR1 is SGDLS and CDR2 YYNGEE. The V segment lost 4 bases and the J segment 6 bases; nucleotides outside the gene matches: 3. The CDR3 runs to 13 residues. In nucleotides, the CDR3 is TGTGCCAGCAGCCCGACAGGGTATGAAAAACTGTTTTTT. It yields the protein CASSPTGYEKLFF.

The CDR3 sequence is CASSRLRPTGGGNSPLHF. Written as DNA, the CDR3 is TGTGCCAGCAGCCGCCTCCGGCCAACAGGGGGGGGTAATTCACCCCTCCACTTT. The chain couples TRBV3-1 (or the pseudogene TRBV3-2) to TRBJ1-6; TRBD1 agrees at 8 bases. Trimming removed 4 bases from V and 6 bases from J; junction bases left unmatched: 14. The CDR3 sequence is 18 residues long. Germline V lookup: CDR1 LGHDT, CDR2 YNNKEL (reference sequence).

Only one count was recorded for this clone. Within the sample, other DNA sequences also encode this same CDR3. The J gene is TRBJ2-2, the V gene TRBV5-1; D not certain. Germline CDR1 reads SGHRS; CDR2 reads YFSETQ. The CDR3 totals 14 residues. V lost 3 bases to trimming and J lost 0 bases, with 6 bases between them. CDR3: CASSWASNTGELFF. The CDR3 DNA reads as TGCGCCAGCAGCTGGGCGTCGAACACCGGGGAGCTGTTTTTT.

The V gene is TRBV19, the J gene TRBJ1-5, with D tentatively TRBD1 (6 bases). The CDR3 consists of 14 residues. Trimming pared 5 bases from V and 6 bases from J, leaving 14 bases between. Germline CDR1 LNHDA, CDR2 SQIVND (reference sequence). This CDR3 reads CASSGLGAGQPQHF. The DNA for the CDR3 is TGTGCCAGTAGTGGGTTGGGGGCCGGTCAGCCCCAGCATTTT. Complete variable domain (other parts from reference TRBV19 and TRBJ1-5): DGGITQSPKYLFRKEGQNVTLSCEQNLNHDAMYWYRQDPGQGLRLIYYSQIVNDFQKGDIAEGYSVSREKKESFPLTVTSAQKNPTAFYLCASSGLGAGQPQHFGDGTRLSIL.

This CDR3 is CASSIIRVYSNQPQHF. The CDR3 DNA reads as TGTGCCAGTAGTATAATCCGGGTTTATAGCAATCAGCCCCAGCATTTT. The chain combines TRBV19 with TRBJ1-5; D gene ambiguous. Germline assignment: CDR1 LNHDA and CDR2 SQIVND (reference sequence). The CDR3 extends over 16 amino acids. V gave up 2 bases and J gave up 0 bases, with 11 bases separating them.

This clone was seen more than once but under ten times. The chain links TRBV6-1 to TRBJ1-3, with a weak D call TRBD1 (5 bases). The V end was cut by 0 bases, the J end by 1 base, with 10 bases between. From germline, CDR1 is MNHNS and CDR2 SASEGT. The CDR3 loop spans 16 amino acids. The CDR3, as DNA: TGTGCCAGCAGTGAAGCCCCAGGGATTTCTGGAAACACCATATATTTT. It codes for CASSEAPGISGNTIYF.

CDR3 in amino acids: CASSGVLAGEQFF. The CDR3 nucleotides are TGTGCCAGCTCAGGGGTTCTTGCTGGGGAGCAGTTCTTC. The chain combines TRBV19 with TRBJ2-1; possibly TRBD1 for D (6 bases). Trimming took 9 bases from V and 10 from J, leaving 19 bases between them. The CDR3 is 13 residues long. The germline V gene has CDR1 LNHDA and CDR2 SQIVND (reference sequence).

The gene calls are TRBV9 and TRBJ2-7, with 16 bases fitting TRBD2. V lost 8 bases to trimming and J lost 5 bases; unmatched junction nucleotides: 10. CDR3 length: 16 residues. Germline CDR1 reads SGDLS; CDR2 reads YYNGEE. CDR3 DNA: TGTGCCAGTTCAACGGGACTAGCGGGGGGGCAGCACGAGCAGTACTTC. The encoded protein is CASSTGLAGGQHEQYF.

V and J are TRBV5-1 and TRBJ1-2; no clear D gene. The CDR3 loop spans 14 amino acids. The V end lost 0 bases, the J end lost 6 bases, and 12 bases lay between the germline ends. Germline V CDR1 and CDR2: SGHRS, YFSETQ. CDR3 nucleotides: TGCGCCAGCAGCTTGGTTGTGGCGGCTGATGGCTACACCTTC. Its protein is CASSLVVAADGYTF.

V and J are TRBV5-5 and TRBJ2-3; D perhaps matches TRBD2 (5 bases). This CDR3 spans 16 amino acids. V shed 0 bases and J shed 0 bases, with 11 bases lying between them. Germline values: CDR1 SGHKS, CDR2 YYEKEE (reference sequence). CDR3 DNA sequence: TGTGCCAGCAGCTTGGGGACGGGGTTTAGCACAGATACGCAGTATTTT. Its translation: CASSLGTGFSTDTQYF.

This chain joins TRBV6-4 and TRBJ1-5; TRBD1 is a possible D gene (5 bases). Trimming pared 5 bases from V and 3 bases from J, leaving 20 bases between. The germline CDR1 and CDR2 sequences are MRHNA and SNTAGT. The CDR3 spans 17 residues. The CDR3 DNA is TGTGCCAGCAGTTTTAATCGGACCAGGGAGGCCAATCAGCCCCAGCATTTT. It is translated as CASSFNRTREANQPQHF.

This chain links TRBV4-1 with TRBJ1-4; TRBD1 agrees at 9 bases. Germline trimming cut 3 bases from V and 3 bases from J; bases unmatched to any gene: 2. Per the germline V gene, CDR1 is MGHRA and CDR2 is YSYEKL. The CDR3 has 15 residues. The CDR3 DNA follows: TGCGCCAGCAGCCAGAGGACAGGGGCTAATGAAAAACTGTTTTTT. Its translation is CASSQRTGANEKLFF.